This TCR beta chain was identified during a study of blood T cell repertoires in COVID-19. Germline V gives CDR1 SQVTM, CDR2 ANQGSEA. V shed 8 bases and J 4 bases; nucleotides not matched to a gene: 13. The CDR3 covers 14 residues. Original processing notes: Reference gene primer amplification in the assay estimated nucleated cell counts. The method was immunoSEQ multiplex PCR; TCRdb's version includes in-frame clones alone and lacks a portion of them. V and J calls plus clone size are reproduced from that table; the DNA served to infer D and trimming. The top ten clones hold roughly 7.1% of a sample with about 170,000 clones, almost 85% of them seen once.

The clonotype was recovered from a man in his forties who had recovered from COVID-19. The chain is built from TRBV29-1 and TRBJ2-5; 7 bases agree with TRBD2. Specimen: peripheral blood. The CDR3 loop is CSTNRGGRGETQYF. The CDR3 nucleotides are TGCAGCACCAACCGGGGAGGGCGGGGAGAGACCCAGTACTTC.